The 8 T cell receptor beta chains listed next were all sequenced from one sample in a study of PD-1 blockade in classical Hodgkin lymphoma. All trial patients relapsed after autologous stem cell transplantation. TCRdb's table, derived via immunoSEQ multiplex PCR, lists solely in-frame clones and lacks some. The data hold about 94,000 clones, with approximately 89% observed a single time. The sequencing here drew on peripheral blood mononuclear cells (PBMCs), taken before the second cycle of nivolumab. These receptors were obtained from a human donor with classical Hodgkin lymphoma.

The gene calls are TRBV10-3 and TRBJ2-3; tentative D call: TRBD1 (6 bases). Trimming stripped 7 bases from V and 0 bases from J, with 8 bases between. Germline CDR1 ENHRY, CDR2 SYGVKD. This CDR3 contains 13 residues. This CDR3 reads CAITGQSTDTQYF. CDR3 nucleotide sequence: TGTGCCATCACCGGACAGAGCACAGATACGCAGTATTTT.

The chain employs TRBV7-3 and TRBJ2-3; D is unclear. Deletions cut 1 base from V and 3 bases from J, with 5 bases between. The CDR3 length is 13 residues. CDR1 and CDR2 from the germline V gene are SGHTA and FQGTGA. The CDR3: CASSLIGTDTQYF. The CDR3 coding sequence is TGTGCCAGCAGCTTAATAGGAACAGATACGCAGTATTTT.

The chain links TRBV4-1 to TRBJ2-7; D is perhaps TRBD1 (5 bases). The ends were cut back, 0 bases at V and 5 bases at J, with 17 bases in the middle. Looked up from germline, CDR1 is MGHRA and CDR2 is YSYEKL. The CDR3 covers 16 residues. CDR3 nucleotide sequence: TGCGCCAGCAGCCAAGATTGGCGGCAGGGATTCGACGAGCAGTACTTC. It yields the protein CASSQDWRQGFDEQYF.

The chain employs TRBV19 and TRBJ1-5; D is ambiguous. The CDR3 runs 13 residues. V shed 6 bases and J shed 5 bases, with 11 bases lying between them. Germline assignment: CDR1 LNHDA and CDR2 SQIVND (reference sequence). CDR3 sequence reads: CASSPVSDQPQHF. CDR3 in DNA: TGTGCCAGTAGCCCGGTTAGTGATCAGCCCCAGCATTTT.

The chain couples TRBV28 to TRBJ2-5, with no clear D. CDR3 size: 14 residues. Germline values: CDR1 MDHEN, CDR2 SYDVKM. Trimming stripped 3 bases from V and 1 base from J, with 9 bases between. The CDR3 loop reads CASSFSRPQETQYF. The CDR3 DNA reads as TGTGCCAGCAGTTTCTCACGGCCCCAAGAGACCCAGTACTTC.

This clone was observed once. This chain connects TRBV11-2 to TRBJ2-7; no firm D call. The CDR3 has 11 amino acids. V gave up 5 bases and J gave up 0 bases, with 2 bases separating them. Germline V gene sequence: CDR1 SGHAT, CDR2 FQNNGV. CDR3 amino acids: CASSDSYEQYF. The CDR3, as DNA: TGTGCCAGCAGCGACTCCTACGAGCAGTACTTC. Using reference TRBV11-2 and TRBJ2-7 for the parts outside the CDR3, the full variable domain is EAGVAQSPRYKIIEKRQSVAFWCNPISGHATLYWYQQILGQGPKLLIQFQNNGVVDDSQLPKDRFSAERLKGVDSTLKIQPAKLEDSAVYLCASSDSYEQYFGPGTRLTVT.

This chain connects TRBV9 to TRBJ2-5; D may correspond to TRBD1 or TRBD2 (5 bases each). Trimming removed 2 bases at V and 0 bases at J, with 11 bases between. In germline, CDR1 is SGDLS, CDR2 YYNGEE. The CDR3 totals 15 residues. CDR3 bases: TGTGCCAGCAGCGTCCTAGGGACCTACCAAGAGACCCAGTACTTC. Translated, it gives CASSVLGTYQETQYF. The whole variable domain, filled in from reference TRBV9 and TRBJ2-5, reads DSGVTQTPKHLITATGQRVTLRCSPRSGDLSVYWYQQSLDQGLQFLIQYYNGEERAKGNILERFSAQQFPDLHSELNLSSLELGDSALYFCASSVLGTYQETQYFGPGTRLLVL.

The CDR3 bases are TGTGCCAGTAGTATGATGGGAACCTACGAGCAGTACTTC. It encodes CASSMMGTYEQYF. This chain connects TRBV19 to TRBJ2-7, with D unclear. This CDR3 comprises 13 residues. Germline V gives CDR1 LNHDA, CDR2 SQIVND (reference sequence). The germline V and J ends were trimmed by 3 bases and 2 bases, with 8 bases remaining between them.